The 5 T cell receptor beta chains given below trace back to one sample, sequenced in a study of regulatory T cells in long-lasting Graves disease. The time point here: newly diagnosed GD, antithyroid drugs for less than 3 months. From PBMCs, RNA was extracted and then used to make the TCR library. Arm-PCR of CDR3 regions with iRepertoire HTBI primers generated TCR beta libraries. MiXCR, run by TCRdb on the multiplex PCR reads, gives a single entry per CDR3 protein. The table shows 450,000 to 600,000 distinct CDR3 sequences, with 16% occurring only once. These sequences were also reported in another study, on T cells in Graves' hyperthyroidism and ophthalmopathy.

Here the sequenced sample was peripheral blood mononuclear cells (PBMCs), taken at new diagnosis, from a patient treated with antithyroid drugs. These receptors originate from a man between 40 and 49 years old with Graves disease.

This chain connects TRBV5-4 to TRBJ2-1; 9 bases are a match to TRBD2. V lost 0 bases, J lost 8 bases, and 6 bases stayed unmatched. The CDR3 is made up of 15 amino acids. Germline-derived CDR1 and CDR2 are SGHNT and YYREEE (reference sequence). CDR3 sequence: CASSLGGRALDEQFF. The CDR3 coding sequence is TGTGCCAGCAGCTTGGGCGGGAGGGCCTTGGATGAGCAGTTCTTC.

This clonotype occurred many times. The chain couples TRBV6-2 or TRBV6-3 to TRBJ2-3, with D uncertain. CDR3 length equals 14 residues. Trimming shortened V by 1 base and J by 0 bases, and 5 bases separated the two germline ends. Germline CDR1 and CDR2: MNHEY and SVGEGT. CDR3 sequence reads: CASSYLPSTDTQYF. CDR3 nucleotides: TGTGCCAGCAGTTACTTACCTAGCACAGATACGCAGTATTTT.

The sample holds many counts of this clonotype. This chain joins TRBV11-2 and TRBJ2-5; D unclear. Per germline, CDR1 SGHAT and CDR2 FQNNGV. Trimming removed 0 bases from V and 5 bases from J, with 7 bases in between. This CDR3 has 13 amino acids. DNA of the CDR3: TGTGCCAGCAGCTTAGATCTGTGGGAGACCCAGTACTTC. Its protein is CASSLDLWETQYF.

This chain links TRBV5-1 with TRBJ2-1; D is unresolved. V was clipped by 1 base and J by 5 bases, with 7 bases between them. This CDR3 comprises 13 residues. Germline V gives CDR1 SGHRS, CDR2 YFSETQ. As DNA, the CDR3 is TGCGCCAGCAGCTTGTATGGAAACAATGAGCAGTTCTTC. It translates to CASSLYGNNEQFF.

This clonotype was observed many times. The chain joins TRBV3-1 to TRBJ2-5, with D unresolved. Trimming removed 0 bases from V and 0 bases from J, with 8 bases in between. CDR1 LGHDT and CDR2 YNNKEL come from the germline V gene (reference sequence). This CDR3 has 15 amino acids. Written as DNA, the CDR3 is TGTGCCAGCAGCCAAGACAAGACTTACCAAGAGACCCAGTACTTC. Its protein product is CASSQDKTYQETQYF.